This record looks at one T cell receptor beta chain sequence and its context. Positively selected for CCR7, the CD45RO-negative cells used as naive CD8 cells excluded terminally differentiated effector memory CD45RA+ cells. This record comes from a study of shared clonotypes between healthy human individuals. Germline values: CDR1 MNHEY, CDR2 SVGAGI. This CDR3 comprises 14 residues. V shed 7 bases and J shed 1 base, with 13 bases lying between them. Sequencing was performed with immunoSEQ multiplex PCR; in TCRdb, only in-frame clones are kept and a portion is missing. The repertoire includes approximately 2,000,000 clones, approximately 92% of them detected once, and more than 1.5% sits in the top ten.

The sequence was collected from a man aged 18-30 years in good health. Some clones in this sample may be carry-over from other donors' samples. The sequenced sample consisted of naive CD8+ T cells from PBMCs. The chain has TRBV6-5 and TRBJ1-1; D is ambiguous. CDR3 residues: CASNYLSRNTEAFF. CDR3 DNA sequence: TGTGCCAGCAATTATCTATCTAGGAACACTGAAGCTTTCTTT.